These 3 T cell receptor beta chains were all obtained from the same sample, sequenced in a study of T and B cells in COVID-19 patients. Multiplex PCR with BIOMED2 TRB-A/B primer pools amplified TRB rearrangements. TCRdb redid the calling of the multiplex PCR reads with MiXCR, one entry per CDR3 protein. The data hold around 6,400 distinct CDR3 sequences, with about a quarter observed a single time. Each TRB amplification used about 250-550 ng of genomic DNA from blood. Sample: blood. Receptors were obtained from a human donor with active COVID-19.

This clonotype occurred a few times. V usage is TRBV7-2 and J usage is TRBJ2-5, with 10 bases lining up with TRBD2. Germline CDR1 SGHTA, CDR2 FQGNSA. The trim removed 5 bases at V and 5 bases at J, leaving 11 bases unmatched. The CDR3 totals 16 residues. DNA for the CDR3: TGTGCCAGCAGCCGAACCATAGCGGGGGGCGGTGAGACCCAGTACTTC. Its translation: CASSRTIAGGGETQYF. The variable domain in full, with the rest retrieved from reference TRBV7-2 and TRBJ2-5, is GAGVSQSPSNKVTEKGKDVELRCDPISGHTALYWYRQSLGQGLEFLIYFQGNSAPDKSGLPSDRFSAERTGGSVSTLTIQRTQQEDSAVYLCASSRTIAGGGETQYFGPGTRLLVL.

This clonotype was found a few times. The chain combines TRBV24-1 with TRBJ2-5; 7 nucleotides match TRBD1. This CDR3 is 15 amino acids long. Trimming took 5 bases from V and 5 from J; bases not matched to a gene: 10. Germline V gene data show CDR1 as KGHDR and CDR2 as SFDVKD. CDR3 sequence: CATSAPGTAGETQYF. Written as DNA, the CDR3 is TGTGCCACCAGTGCCCCAGGGACAGCCGGGGAGACCCAGTACTTC.

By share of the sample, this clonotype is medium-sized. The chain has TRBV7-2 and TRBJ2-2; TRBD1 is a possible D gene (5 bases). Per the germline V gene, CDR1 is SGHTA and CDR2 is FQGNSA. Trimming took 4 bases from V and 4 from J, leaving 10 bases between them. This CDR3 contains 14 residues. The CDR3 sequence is CASSSRTTTGELFF. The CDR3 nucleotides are TGTGCCAGCAGCTCCCGGACAACCACCGGGGAGCTGTTTTTT.